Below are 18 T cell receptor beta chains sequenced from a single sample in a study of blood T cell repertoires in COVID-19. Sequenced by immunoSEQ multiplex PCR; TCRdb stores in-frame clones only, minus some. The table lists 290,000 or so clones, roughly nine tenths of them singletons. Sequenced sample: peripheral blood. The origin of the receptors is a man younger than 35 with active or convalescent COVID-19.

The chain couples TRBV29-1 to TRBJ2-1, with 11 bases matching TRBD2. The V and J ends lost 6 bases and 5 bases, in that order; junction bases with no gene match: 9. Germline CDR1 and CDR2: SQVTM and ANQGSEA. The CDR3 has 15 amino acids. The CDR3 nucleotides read TGCAGCGTGGCTTTACTAGCGGGAGACCACAATGAGCAGTTCTTC. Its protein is CSVALLAGDHNEQFF.

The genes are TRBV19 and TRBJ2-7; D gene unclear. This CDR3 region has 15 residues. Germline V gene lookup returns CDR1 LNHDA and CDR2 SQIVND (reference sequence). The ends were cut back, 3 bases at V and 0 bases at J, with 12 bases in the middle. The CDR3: CASSINSLSSYEQYF. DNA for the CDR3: TGTGCCAGTAGTATTAACAGTCTGAGCTCCTACGAGCAGTACTTC.

CDR3 DNA: TGTGCCAGCAGTTTATGGGGTAGCGGGACCGGGGAGCTGTTTTTT. Its translation is CASSLWGSGTGELFF. The chain carries TRBV27 and TRBJ2-2, with 7 bases aligning to TRBD2. This CDR3 comprises 15 residues. Looked up from germline, CDR1 is MNHEY and CDR2 is SMNVEV (reference sequence). Trimming took 1 base from V and 5 from J; bases not matched to a gene: 4.

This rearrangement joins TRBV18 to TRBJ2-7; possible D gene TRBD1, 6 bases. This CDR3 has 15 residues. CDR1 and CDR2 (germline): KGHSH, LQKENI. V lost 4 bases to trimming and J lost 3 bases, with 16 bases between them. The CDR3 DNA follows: TGTGCCAGCTCACGACACCCTACAGGGTTCTACGAGCAGTACTTC. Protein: CASSRHPTGFYEQYF. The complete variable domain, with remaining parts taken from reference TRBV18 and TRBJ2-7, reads NAGVMQNPRHLVRRRGQEARLRCSPMKGHSHVYWYRQLPEEGLKFMVYLQKENIIDESGMPKERFSAEFPKEGPSILRIQQVVRGDSAAYFCASSRHPTGFYEQYFGPGTRLTVT.

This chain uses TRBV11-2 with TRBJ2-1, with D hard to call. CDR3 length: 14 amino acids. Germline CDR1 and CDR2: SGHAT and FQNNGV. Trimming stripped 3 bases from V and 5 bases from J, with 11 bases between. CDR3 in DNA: TGTGCCAGCAGCTTCTTAGCAACAAACAATGAGCAGTTCTTC. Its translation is CASSFLATNNEQFF.

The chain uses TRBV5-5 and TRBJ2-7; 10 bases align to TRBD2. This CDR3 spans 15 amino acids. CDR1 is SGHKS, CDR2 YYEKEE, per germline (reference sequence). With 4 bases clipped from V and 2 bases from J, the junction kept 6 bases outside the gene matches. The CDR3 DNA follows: TGTGCCAGCAGCCTACTAGCGGGGCCTGCCTACGAGCAGTACTTC. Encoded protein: CASSLLAGPAYEQYF. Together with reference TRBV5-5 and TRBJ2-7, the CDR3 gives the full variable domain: DAGVTQSPTHLIKTRGQQVTLRCSPISGHKSVSWYQQVLGQGPQFIFQYYEKEERGRGNFPDRFSARQFPNYSSELNVNALLLGDSALYLCASSLLAGPAYEQYFGPGTRLTVT.

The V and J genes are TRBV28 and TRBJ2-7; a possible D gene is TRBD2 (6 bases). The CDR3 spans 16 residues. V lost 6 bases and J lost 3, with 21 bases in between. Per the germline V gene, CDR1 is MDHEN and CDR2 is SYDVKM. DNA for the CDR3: TGTGCCAGCAGCTCCCCCGCCGCGGGGTTAAACTACGAGCAGTACTTC. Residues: CASSSPAAGLNYEQYF.

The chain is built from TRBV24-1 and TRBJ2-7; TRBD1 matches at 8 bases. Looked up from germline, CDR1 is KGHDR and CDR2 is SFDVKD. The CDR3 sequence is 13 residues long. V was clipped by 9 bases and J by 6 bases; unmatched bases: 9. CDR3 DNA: TGTGCCACCGGAAGGACAGGGTCTATCGAGCAGTACTTC. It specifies CATGRTGSIEQYF.

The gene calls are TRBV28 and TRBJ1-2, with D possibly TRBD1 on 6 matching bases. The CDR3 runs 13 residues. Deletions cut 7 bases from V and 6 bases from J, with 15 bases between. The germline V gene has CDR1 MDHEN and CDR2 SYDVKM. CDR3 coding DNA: TGTGCCAGCACCCGTACAGGGTCGGATGGCTACACCTTC. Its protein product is CASTRTGSDGYTF.

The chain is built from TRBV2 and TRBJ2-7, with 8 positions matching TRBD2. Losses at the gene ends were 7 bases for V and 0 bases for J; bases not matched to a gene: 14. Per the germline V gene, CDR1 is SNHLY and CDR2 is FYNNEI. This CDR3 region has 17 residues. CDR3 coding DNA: TGTGCCAGCAAGGTCCTAGCGGGCTATAGGAGCTCCTACGAGCAGTACTTC. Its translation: CASKVLAGYRSSYEQYF. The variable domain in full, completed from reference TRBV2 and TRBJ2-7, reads EPEVTQTPSHQVTQMGQEVILRCVPISNHLYFYWYRQILGQKVEFLVSFYNNEISEKSEIFDDQFSVERPDGSNFTLKIRSTKLEDSAMYFCASKVLAGYRSSYEQYFGPGTRLTVT.

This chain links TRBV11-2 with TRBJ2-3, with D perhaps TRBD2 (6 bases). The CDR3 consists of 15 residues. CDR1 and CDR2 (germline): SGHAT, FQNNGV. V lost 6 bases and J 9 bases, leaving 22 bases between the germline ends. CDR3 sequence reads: CASSLNALARKTQYF. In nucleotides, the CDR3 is TGTGCCAGCAGTCTAAATGCACTAGCCAGAAAAACGCAGTATTTT.

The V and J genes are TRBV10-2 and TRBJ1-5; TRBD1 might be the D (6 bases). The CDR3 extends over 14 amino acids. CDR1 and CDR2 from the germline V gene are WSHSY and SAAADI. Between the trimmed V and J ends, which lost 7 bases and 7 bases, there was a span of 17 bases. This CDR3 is CASNAGGGGQPQHF. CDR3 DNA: TGCGCCAGCAACGCGGGCGGGGGCGGACAGCCCCAGCATTTT.

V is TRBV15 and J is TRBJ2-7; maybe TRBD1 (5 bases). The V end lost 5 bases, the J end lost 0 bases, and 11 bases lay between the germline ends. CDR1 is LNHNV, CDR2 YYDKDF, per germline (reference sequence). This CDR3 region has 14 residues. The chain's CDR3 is CATSARGHSYEQYF. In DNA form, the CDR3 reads TGTGCCACCAGCGCGCGAGGACACTCCTACGAGCAGTACTTC.

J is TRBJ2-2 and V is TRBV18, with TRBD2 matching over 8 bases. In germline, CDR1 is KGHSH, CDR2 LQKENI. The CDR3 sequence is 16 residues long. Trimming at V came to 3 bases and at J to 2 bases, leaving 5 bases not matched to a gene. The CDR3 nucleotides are TGTGCCAGCTCACCTCAACTAGCGGACAACACCGGGGAGCTGTTTTTT. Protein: CASSPQLADNTGELFF.

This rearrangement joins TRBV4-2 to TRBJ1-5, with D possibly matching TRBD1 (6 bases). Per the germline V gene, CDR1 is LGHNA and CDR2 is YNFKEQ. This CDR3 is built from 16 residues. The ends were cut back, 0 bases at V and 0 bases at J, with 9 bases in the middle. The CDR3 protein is CASSQDRGASNQPQHF. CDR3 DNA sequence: TGTGCCAGCAGCCAAGACCGGGGGGCTAGCAATCAGCCCCAGCATTTT.

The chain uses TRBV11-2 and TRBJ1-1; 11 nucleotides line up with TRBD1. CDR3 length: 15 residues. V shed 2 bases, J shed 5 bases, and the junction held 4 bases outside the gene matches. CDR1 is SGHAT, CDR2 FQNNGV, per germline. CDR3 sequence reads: CASSLMGQGGTEAFF. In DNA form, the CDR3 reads TGTGCCAGCAGCTTAATGGGACAGGGGGGGACTGAAGCTTTCTTT.

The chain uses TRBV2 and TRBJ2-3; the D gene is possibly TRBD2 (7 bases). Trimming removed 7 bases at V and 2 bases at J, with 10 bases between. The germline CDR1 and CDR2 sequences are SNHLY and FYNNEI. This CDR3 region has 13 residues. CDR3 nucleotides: TGTGCCAGCAACGGGGGGCCCACAGATACGCAGTATTTT. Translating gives CASNGGPTDTQYF.

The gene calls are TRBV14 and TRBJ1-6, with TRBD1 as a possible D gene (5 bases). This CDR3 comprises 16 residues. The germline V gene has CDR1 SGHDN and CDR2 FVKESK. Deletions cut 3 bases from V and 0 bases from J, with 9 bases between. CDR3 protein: CASSHTDSSYNSPLHF. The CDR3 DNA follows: TGTGCCAGCAGCCACACCGACAGCTCCTATAATTCACCCCTCCACTTT.